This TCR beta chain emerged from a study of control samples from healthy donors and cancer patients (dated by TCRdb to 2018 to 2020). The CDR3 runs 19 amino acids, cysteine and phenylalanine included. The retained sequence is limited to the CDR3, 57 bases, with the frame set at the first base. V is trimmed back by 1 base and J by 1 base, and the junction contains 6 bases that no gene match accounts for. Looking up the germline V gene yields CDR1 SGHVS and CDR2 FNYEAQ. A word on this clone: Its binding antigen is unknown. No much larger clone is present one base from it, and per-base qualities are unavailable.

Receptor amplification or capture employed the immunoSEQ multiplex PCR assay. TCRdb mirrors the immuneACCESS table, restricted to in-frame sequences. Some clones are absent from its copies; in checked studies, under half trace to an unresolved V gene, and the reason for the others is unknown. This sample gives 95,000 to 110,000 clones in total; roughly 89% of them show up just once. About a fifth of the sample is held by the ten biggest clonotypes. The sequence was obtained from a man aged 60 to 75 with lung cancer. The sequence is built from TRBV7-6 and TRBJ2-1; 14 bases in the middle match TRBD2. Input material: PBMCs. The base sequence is TGTGCCAGCAGCTTAGGGACTAGCGGGGGGCCAGGATCCTACAATGAGCAGTTCTTC. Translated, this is CASSLGTSGGPGSYNEQFF.